The entry that follows covers one T cell receptor (beta chain) sequence. This specimen belongs to a study of blood T cell repertoires in COVID-19. In the source study's methods: Quantification of nucleated cells was approximated via reference gene primer amplification. Measured with immunoSEQ multiplex PCR; TCRdb has only the in-frame clones, and not every one. V and J calls plus clone size are reproduced from that table; the DNA served to infer D and trimming. The sample has 100,000 or so clones; over 75% are singletons. Specimen: peripheral blood. The receptor comes from a man aged 30-40 years in a cohort sampled during active COVID-19.

This chain's CDR3 is CASSKGQYNEQFF. The CDR3 DNA reads TGTGCCAGCAGTAAGGGACAGTACAATGAGCAGTTCTTC. This chain connects TRBV6-5 to TRBJ2-1; 7 positions agree with TRBD1. The CDR3 runs to 13 residues. With V trimmed by 5 bases and J by 4 bases, 2 bases remained unmatched. Germline-derived CDR1 and CDR2 are MNHEY and SVGAGI.